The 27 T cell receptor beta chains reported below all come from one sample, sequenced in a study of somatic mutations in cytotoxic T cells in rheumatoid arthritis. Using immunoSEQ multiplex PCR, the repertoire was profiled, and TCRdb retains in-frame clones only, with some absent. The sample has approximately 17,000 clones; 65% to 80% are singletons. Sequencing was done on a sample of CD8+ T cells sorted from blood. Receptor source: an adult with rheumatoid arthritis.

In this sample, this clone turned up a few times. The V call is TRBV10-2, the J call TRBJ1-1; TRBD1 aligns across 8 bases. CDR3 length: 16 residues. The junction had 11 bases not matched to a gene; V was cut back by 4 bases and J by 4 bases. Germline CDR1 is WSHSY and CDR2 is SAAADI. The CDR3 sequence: CASSALFTGGATEAFF. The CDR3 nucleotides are TGCGCCAGCAGTGCCTTATTTACAGGGGGGGCCACTGAAGCTTTCTTT.

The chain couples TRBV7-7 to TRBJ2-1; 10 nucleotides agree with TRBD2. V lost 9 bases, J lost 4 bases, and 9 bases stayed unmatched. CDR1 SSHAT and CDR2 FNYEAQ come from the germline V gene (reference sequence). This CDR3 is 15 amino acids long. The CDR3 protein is CASSTGTSDYNEQFF. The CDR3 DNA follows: TGTGCCAGTAGCACCGGGACTAGCGATTACAATGAGCAGTTCTTC.

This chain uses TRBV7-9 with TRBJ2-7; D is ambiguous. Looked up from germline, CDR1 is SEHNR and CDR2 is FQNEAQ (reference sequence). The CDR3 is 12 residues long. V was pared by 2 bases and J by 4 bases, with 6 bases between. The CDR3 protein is CASSLSGYEQYF. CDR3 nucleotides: TGTGCCAGCAGCTTATCGGGTTACGAGCAGTACTTC.

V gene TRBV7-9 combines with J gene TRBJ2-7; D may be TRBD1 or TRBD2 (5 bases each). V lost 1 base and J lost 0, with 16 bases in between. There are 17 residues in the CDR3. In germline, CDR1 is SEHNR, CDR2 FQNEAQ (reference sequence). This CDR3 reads CASSLEGGGRSSYEQYF. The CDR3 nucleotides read TGTGCCAGCAGCTTAGAGGGTGGGGGACGGAGCTCCTACGAGCAGTACTTC. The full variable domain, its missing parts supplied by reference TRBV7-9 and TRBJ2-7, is DTGVSQNPRHKITKRGQNVTFRCDPISEHNRLYWYRQTLGQGPEFLTYFQNEAQLEKSRLLSDRFSAERPKGSFSTLEIQRTEQGDSAMYLCASSLEGGGRSSYEQYFGPGTRLTVT.

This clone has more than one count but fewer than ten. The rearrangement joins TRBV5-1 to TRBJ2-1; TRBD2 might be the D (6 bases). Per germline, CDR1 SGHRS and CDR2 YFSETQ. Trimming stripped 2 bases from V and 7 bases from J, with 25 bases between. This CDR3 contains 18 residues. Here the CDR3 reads CASSFREIIRGAGNEQFF. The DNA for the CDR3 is TGCGCCAGCAGCTTTCGGGAGATTATCCGGGGCGCAGGGAATGAGCAGTTCTTC.

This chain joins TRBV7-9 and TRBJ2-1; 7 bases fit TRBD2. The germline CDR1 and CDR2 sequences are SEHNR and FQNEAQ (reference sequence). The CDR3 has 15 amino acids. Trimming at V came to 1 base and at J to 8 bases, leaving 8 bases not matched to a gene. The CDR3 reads CASSLVDSAGHEQFF. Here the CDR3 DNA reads TGTGCCAGCAGCTTAGTTGACTCAGCGGGGCATGAGCAGTTCTTC.

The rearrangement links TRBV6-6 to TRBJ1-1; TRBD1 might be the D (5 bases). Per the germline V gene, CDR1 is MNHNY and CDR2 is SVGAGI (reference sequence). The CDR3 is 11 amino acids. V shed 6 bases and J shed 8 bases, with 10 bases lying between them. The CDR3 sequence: CASRTGGEAFF. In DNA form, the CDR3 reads TGTGCCAGCAGGACGGGGGGGGAAGCTTTCTTT.

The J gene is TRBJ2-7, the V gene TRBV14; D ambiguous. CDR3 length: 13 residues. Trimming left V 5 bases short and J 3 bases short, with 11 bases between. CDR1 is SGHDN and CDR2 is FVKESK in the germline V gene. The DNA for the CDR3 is TGTGCCAGCAGCGAAGGGTCCTTCTACGAGCAGTACTTC. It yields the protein CASSEGSFYEQYF.

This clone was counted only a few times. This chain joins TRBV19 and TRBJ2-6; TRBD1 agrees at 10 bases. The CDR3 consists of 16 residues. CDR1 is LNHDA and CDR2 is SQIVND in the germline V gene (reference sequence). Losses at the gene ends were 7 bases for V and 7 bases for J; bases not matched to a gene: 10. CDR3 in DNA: TGTGCCAGTACCCAGGGACAGGGGTGGGTAGCCAACGTCCTGACTTTC. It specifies CASTQGQGWVANVLTF.

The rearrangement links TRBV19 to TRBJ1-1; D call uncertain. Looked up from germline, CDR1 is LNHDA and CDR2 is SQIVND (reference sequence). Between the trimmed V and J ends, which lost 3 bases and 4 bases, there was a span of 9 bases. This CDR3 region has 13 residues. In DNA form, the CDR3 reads TGTGCCAGTAGTATCACGATGGGCACTGAAGCTTTCTTT. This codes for CASSITMGTEAFF.

CDR3 in amino acids: CASSQGVRGGTLTQYF. For the CDR3, the DNA is TGCGCCAGCAGCCAAGGGGTCCGGGGGGGCACTTTAACCCAGTACTTC. This chain uses TRBV4-1 with TRBJ2-5; TRBD2 aligns across 8 bases. The J segment lost 8 bases and the V segment lost 1 base, leaving 12 bases of the junction unmatched. Germline V lookup: CDR1 MGHRA, CDR2 YSYEKL. The length of the CDR3 is 16 residues.

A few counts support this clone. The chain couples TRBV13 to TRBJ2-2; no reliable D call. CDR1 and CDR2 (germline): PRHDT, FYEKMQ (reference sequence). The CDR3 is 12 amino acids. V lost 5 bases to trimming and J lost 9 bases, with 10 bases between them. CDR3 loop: CASSPRPRELFF. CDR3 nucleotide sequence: TGTGCCAGCAGCCCCCGTCCCCGGGAGCTGTTTTTT.

CDR3 DNA: TGTGCCAGCAGCTTAGGGGGGGGATCCTACGAGCAGTACTTC. Protein product: CASSLGGGSYEQYF. The V gene is TRBV7-6, the J gene TRBJ2-7; TRBD2 matches 7 bases. This CDR3 contains 14 residues. Germline loops: CDR1 SGHVS, CDR2 FNYEAQ. J gave up 1 base and V 1 base, and 1 base lay outside the gene matches.

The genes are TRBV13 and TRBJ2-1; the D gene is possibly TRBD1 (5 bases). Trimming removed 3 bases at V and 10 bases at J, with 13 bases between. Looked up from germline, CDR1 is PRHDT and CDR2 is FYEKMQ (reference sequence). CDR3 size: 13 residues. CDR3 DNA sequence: TGTGCCAGCAGCTTGGGCAGGGTGAGGGAGCAGTTCTTC. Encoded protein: CASSLGRVREQFF.

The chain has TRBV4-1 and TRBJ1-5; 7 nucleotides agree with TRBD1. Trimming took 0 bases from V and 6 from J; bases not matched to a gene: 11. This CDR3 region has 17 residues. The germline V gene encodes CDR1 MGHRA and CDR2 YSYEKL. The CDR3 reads CASSQDRIGTGVQPQHF. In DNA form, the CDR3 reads TGCGCCAGCAGCCAAGATCGGATCGGAACAGGGGTTCAGCCCCAGCATTTT.

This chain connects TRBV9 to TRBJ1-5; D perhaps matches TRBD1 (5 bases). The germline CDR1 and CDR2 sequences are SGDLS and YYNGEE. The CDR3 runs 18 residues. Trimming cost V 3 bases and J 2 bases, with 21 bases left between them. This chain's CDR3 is CASSAASSRGGRNQPQHF. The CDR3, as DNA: TGTGCCAGCAGCGCCGCCAGCAGCCGGGGCGGGCGCAATCAGCCCCAGCATTTT.

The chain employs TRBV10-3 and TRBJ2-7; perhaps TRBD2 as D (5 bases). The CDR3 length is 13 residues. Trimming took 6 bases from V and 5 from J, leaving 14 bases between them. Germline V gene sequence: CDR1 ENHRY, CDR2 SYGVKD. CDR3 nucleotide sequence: TGTGCCATCAGACCCCTGGGGAGCGACGAGCAGTACTTC. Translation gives CAIRPLGSDEQYF.

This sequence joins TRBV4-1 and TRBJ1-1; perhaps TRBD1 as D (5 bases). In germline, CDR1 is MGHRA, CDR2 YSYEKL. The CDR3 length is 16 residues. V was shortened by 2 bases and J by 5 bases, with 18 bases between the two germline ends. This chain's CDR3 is CASSQIGAGALTEAFF. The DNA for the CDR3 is TGCGCCAGCAGCCAAATAGGGGCTGGTGCCCTGACTGAAGCTTTCTTT.

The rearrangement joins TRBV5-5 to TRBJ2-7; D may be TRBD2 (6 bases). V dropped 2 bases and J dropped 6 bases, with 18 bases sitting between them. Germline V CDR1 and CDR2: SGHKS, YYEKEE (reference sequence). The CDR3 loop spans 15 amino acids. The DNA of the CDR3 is TGTGCCAGCAGCTTCCGCGGGACCTTGGTCTCCGAGCAGTACTTC. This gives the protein CASSFRGTLVSEQYF.

This CDR3 reads CASDTDEETQYF. The CDR3 DNA reads TGTGCCAGCGACACAGACGAAGAGACCCAGTACTTC. The J gene is TRBJ2-5, the V gene TRBV25-1, with D unresolved. Trimming removed 8 bases at V and 3 bases at J, with 10 bases between. This CDR3 is built from 12 residues. Germline V gene data show CDR1 as MGHDK and CDR2 as SYGVNS.

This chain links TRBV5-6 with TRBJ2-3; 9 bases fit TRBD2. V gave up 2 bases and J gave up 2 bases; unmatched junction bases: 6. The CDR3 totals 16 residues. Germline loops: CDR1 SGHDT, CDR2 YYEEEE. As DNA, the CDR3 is TGTGCCAGCAGCTTAGGTCCTAGCGGGGTCACAGATACGCAGTATTTT. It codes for CASSLGPSGVTDTQYF.

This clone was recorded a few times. The DNA of the CDR3 is TGTGCCTGGAGGATAGCGCGGGGGACCGGGGAGCTGTTTTTT. It is translated as CAWRIARGTGELFF. The genes are TRBV30 and TRBJ2-2; 7 bases align to TRBD2. Germline V gene sequence: CDR1 GTSNPN, CDR2 SVGIG (reference sequence). The ends lost 3 bases at V and 5 bases at J; junction bases unmatched: 6. This CDR3 spans 14 amino acids.

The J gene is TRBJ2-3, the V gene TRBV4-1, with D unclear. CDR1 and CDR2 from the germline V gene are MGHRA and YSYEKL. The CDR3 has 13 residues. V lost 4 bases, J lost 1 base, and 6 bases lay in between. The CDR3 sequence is CASSPGGTDTQYF. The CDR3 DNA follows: TGCGCCAGCAGCCCTGGAGGCACAGATACGCAGTATTTT.

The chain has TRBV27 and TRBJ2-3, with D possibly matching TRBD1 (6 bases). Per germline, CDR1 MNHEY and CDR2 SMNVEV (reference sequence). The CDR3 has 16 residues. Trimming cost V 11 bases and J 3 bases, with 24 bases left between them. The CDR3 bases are TGTGCCTTGTGGTGGAGAAGGACAGACCGAACAGATACGCAGTATTTT. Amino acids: CALWWRRTDRTDTQYF.

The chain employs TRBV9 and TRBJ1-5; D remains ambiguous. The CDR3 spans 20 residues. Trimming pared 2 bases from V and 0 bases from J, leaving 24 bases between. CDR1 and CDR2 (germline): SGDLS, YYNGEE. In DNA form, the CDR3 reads TGTGCCAGCAGCGTCCCCCCCACAGACACCCAAGATTATAGCAATCAGCCCCAGCATTTT. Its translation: CASSVPPTDTQDYSNQPQHF.

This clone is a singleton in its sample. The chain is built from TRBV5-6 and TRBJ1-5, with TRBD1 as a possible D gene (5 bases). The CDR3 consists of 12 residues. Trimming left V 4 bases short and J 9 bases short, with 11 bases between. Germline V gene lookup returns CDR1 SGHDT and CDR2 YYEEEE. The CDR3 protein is CASSRVGGPQHF. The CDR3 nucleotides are TGTGCCAGCAGCCGGGTTGGGGGGCCCCAGCATTTT.

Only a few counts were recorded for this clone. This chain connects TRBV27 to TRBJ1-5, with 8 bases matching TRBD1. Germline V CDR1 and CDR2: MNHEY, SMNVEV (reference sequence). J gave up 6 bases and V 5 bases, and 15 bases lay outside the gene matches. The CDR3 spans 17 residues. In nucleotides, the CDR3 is TGTGCCAGCAGTGACACCCGGACAGGGAGAGTGAGTCAGCCCCAGCATTTT. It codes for CASSDTRTGRVSQPQHF.